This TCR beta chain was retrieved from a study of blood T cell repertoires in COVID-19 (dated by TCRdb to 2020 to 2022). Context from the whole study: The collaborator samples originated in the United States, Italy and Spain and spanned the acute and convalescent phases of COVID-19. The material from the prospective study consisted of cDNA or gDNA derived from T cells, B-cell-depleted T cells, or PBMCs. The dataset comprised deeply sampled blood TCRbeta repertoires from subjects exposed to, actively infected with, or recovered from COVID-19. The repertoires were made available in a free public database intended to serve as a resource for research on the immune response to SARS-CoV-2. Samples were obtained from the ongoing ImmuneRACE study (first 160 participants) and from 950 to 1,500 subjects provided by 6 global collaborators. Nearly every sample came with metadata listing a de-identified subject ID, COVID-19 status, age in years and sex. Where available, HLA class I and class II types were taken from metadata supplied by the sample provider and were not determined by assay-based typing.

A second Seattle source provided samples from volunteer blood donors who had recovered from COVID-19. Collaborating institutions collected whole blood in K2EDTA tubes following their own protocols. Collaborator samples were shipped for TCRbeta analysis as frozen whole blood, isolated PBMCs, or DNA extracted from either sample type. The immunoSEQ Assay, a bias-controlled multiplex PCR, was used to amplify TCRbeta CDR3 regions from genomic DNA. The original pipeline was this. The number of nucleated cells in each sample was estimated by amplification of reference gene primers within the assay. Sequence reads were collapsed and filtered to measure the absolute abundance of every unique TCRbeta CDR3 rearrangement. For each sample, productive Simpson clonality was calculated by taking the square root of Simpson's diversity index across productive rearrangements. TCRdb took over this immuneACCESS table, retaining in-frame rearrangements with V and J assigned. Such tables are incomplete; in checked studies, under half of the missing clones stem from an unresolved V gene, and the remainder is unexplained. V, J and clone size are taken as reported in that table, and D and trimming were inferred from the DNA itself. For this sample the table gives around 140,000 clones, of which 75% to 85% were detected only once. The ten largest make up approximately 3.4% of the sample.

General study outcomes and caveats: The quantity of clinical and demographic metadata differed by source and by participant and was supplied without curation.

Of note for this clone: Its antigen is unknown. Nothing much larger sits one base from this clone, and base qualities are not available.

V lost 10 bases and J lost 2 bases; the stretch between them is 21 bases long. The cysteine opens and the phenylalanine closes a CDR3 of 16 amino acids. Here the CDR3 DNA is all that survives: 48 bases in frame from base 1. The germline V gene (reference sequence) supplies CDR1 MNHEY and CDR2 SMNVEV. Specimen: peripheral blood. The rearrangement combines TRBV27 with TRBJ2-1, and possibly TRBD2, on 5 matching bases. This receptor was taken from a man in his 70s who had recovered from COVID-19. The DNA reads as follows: TGTGCCATCGGGCCGAACGGCCGGGAAACCTACAATGAGCAGTTCTTC. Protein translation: CAIGPNGRETYNEQFF.